These T cell receptor beta chains were read from a single sample in a study of blood T cell repertoires in COVID-19. Sequencing was performed with immunoSEQ multiplex PCR; in TCRdb, only in-frame clones are kept and a portion is missing. The table shows 60,000 to 80,000 clones, with roughly 85% occurring only once. Sequenced input: peripheral blood. The receptor source for this set is a middle-aged man with acute or convalescent COVID-19. Both conserved end residues are part of each CDR3. Fields, in order: D gene, V gene, CDR3 length, clone size, J gene, CDR3 protein, CDR3 DNA. The D gene is left open where the match is weak. Size values are once, few and many counts, or a class for expanded clones, and some rows have none.

>TRBD2|TRBV11-2|17|-|TRBJ2-3
CASSLETSSESTDTQYF
TGTGCCAGCAGCTTAGAGACTAGCTCGGAGAGCACAGATACGCAGTATTTT
>-|TRBV11-2|14|-|TRBJ1-2
CASRGGAPNYGYTF
TGTGCCAGCAGAGGGGGGGCGCCTAACTATGGCTACACCTTC
>TRBD1|TRBV5-1|14|-|TRBJ1-6
CASSPGQEYSPLHF
TGCGCCAGCAGCCCAGGACAGGAATATTCACCCCTCCACTTT
>TRBD2|TRBV15|15|few|TRBJ2-1
CATSSDPRRGGRLFF
TGTGCCACCAGCAGTGACCCCCGGCGGGGGGGCCGCTTGTTCTTC
>TRBD1|TRBV5-1|15|-|TRBJ2-2
CASSTGTGEDGELFF
TGCGCCAGCAGCACTGGGACAGGGGAAGACGGGGAGCTGTTTTTT
>-|TRBV2|13|once|TRBJ2-3
CASSESRGDTQYF
TGTGCCAGCAGTGAATCTAGAGGGGATACGCAGTATTTT
>-|TRBV7-4|17|-|TRBJ1-1
CASSLLSVRDRRTEAFF
TGTGCCAGCAGCTTATTGTCGGTGCGTGACAGGCGCACTGAAGCTTTCTTT
>TRBD2|TRBV19|15|-|TRBJ2-2
CATRTSGGITGELFF
TGTGCCACCCGGACTAGCGGGGGAATCACCGGGGAGCTGTTTTTT
>TRBD2|TRBV7-6|21|-|TRBJ2-3
CASSLGYLVGGGAPGTDTQYF
TGTGCCAGCAGCTTAGGGTATCTGGTTGGCGGGGGGGCCCCCGGCACAGATACGCAGTATTTT
>-|TRBV10-1|16|once|TRBJ2-3
CASSRQRRTSTDTQYF
TGCGCCAGCAGCAGACAGCGAAGAACTAGCACAGATACGCAGTATTTT
>-|TRBV9|15|-|TRBJ2-7
CASSPTLGANYEQYF
TGTGCCAGCAGCCCCACTTTGGGGGCCAACTACGAGCAGTACTTC
>-|TRBV21-1|14|-|TRBJ2-7
CASSWRERPYEQYF
TGTGCCAGCAGCTGGAGAGAACGGCCCTACGAGCAGTACTTC
>TRBD1|TRBV14|16|-|TRBJ2-5
CASSQAGTGAGETQYF
TGTGCCAGCAGCCAAGCAGGGACAGGGGCCGGGGAGACCCAGTACTTC
>-|TRBV3-1/TRBV3-2|14|-|TRBJ2-5
CASSQDHSQETQYF
TGTGCCAGCAGCCAAGATCACAGCCAAGAGACCCAGTACTTC
>TRBD2|TRBV24-1|17|-|TRBJ2-1
CATSDAGLAGGYNEQFF
TGTGCCACCAGTGATGCGGGACTAGCGGGGGGGTACAATGAGCAGTTCTTC
>-|TRBV5-1|14|-|TRBJ2-5
CASSEGDYQETQYF
TGCGCCAGCAGCGAGGGAGACTACCAAGAGACCCAGTACTTC
>TRBD2|TRBV5-1|15|-|TRBJ2-7
CASSPGLQYTYEQYF
TGCGCCAGCTCTCCGGGACTACAATACACCTACGAGCAGTACTTC
>TRBD1|TRBV5-8|16|-|TRBJ1-2
CASSLNSGQGAYGYTF
TGTGCCAGCAGCTTAAATTCGGGACAGGGTGCCTATGGCTACACCTTC
>TRBD2|TRBV7-8|16|once|TRBJ2-3
CASSLTSGVLAGTQYF
TGTGCCAGCAGCCTGACTAGCGGGGTGCTGGCTGGTACGCAGTATTTT
>-|TRBV4-1|14|-|TRBJ2-3
CASRMTRNTDTQYF
TGCGCCAGCAGGATGACTAGGAACACAGATACGCAGTATTTT
>-|TRBV19|14|-|TRBJ2-7
CASSISSSSYEQYF
TGTGCCAGTAGTATTTCTAGCTCCTCCTACGAGCAGTACTTC
>-|TRBV19|13|-|TRBJ1-1
CASSPEAGTEAFF
TGTGCCAGTAGCCCCGAGGCGGGGACTGAAGCTTTCTTT
>-|TRBV5-1|15|-|TRBJ2-7
CASSPTPGNIYEQYF
TGCGCCAGCAGCCCCACCCCGGGAAACATCTACGAGCAGTACTTC
>-|TRBV5-6|15|-|TRBJ2-5
CASSPSWSGGETQYF
TGTGCCAGCAGCCCCTCGTGGTCGGGGGGCGAGACCCAGTACTTC
>TRBD2|TRBV20-1|14|-|TRBJ2-5
CSASISGAVETQYF
TGCAGTGCTAGTATTAGCGGGGCCGTGGAGACCCAGTACTTC
>-|TRBV3-1/TRBV3-2|15|-|TRBJ2-5
CASSQDRTLQETQYF
TGTGCCAGCAGCCAAGATCGGACTCTACAAGAGACCCAGTACTTC
>-|TRBV27|13|-|TRBJ1-6
CASRPGFNSPLHF
TGTGCCAGCCGCCCAGGGTTCAATTCACCCCTCCACTTT
>TRBD1|TRBV27|14|once|TRBJ1-2
CASSLARGRVGYTF
TGTGCCAGCAGTTTGGCAAGGGGGCGCGTTGGCTACACCTTC
>TRBD2|TRBV5-1|16|once|TRBJ2-2
CASSFGLAGVTGELFF
TGCGCCAGCAGCTTCGGACTAGCGGGGGTTACCGGGGAGCTGTTTTTT
>TRBD2|TRBV11-2|16|few|TRBJ2-2
CASSPIAGRRTGELFF
TGTGCCAGCAGCCCTATAGCGGGGAGGAGGACCGGGGAGCTGTTTTTT